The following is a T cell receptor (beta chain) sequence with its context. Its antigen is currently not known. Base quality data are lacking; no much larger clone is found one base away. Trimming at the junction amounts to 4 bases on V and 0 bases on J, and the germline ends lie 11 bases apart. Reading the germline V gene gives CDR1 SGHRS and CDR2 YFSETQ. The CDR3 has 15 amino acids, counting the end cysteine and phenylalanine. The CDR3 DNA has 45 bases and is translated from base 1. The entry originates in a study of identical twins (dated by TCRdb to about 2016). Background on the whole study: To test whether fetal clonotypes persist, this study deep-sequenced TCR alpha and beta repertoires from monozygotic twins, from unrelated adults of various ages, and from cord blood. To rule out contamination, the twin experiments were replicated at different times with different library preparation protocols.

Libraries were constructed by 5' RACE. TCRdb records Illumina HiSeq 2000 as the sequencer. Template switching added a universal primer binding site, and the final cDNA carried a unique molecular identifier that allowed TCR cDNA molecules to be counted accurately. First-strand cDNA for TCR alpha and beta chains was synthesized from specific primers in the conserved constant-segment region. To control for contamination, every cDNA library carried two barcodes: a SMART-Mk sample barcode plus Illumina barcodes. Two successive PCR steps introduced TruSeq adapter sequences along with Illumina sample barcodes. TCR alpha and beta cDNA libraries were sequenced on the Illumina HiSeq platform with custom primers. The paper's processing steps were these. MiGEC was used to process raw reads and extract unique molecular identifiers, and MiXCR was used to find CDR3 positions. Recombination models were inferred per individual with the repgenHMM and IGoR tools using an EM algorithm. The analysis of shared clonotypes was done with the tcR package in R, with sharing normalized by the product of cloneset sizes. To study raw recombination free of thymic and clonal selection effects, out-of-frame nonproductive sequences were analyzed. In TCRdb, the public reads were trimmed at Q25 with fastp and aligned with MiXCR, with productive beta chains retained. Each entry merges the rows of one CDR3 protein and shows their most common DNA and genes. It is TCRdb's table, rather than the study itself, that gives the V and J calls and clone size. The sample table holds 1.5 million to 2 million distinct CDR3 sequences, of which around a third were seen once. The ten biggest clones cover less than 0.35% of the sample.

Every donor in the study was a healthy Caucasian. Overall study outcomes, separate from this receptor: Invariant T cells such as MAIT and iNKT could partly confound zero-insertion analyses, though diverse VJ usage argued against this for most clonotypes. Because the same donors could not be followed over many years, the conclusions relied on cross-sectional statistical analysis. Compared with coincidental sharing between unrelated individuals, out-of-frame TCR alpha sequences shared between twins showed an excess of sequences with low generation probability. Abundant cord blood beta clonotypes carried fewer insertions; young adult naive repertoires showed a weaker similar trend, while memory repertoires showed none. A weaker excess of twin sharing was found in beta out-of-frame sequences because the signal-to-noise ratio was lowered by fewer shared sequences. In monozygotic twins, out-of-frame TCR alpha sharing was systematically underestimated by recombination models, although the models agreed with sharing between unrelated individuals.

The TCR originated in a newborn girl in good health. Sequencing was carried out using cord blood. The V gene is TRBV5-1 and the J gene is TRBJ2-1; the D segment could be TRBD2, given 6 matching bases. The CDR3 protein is CASSPVSGSYNEQFF. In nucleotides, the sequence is TGCGCCAGCAGCCCGGTTAGCGGCTCCTACAATGAGCAGTTCTTC.